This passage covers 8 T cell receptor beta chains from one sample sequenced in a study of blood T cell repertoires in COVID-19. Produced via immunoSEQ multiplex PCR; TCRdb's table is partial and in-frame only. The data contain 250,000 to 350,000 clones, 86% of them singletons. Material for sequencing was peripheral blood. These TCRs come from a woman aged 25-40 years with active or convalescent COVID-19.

The CDR3 nucleotides read TGTGCCAGCAGCCGGGGGTCCCAAGAGACCCAGTACTTC. It translates to CASSRGSQETQYF. This chain uses TRBV11-2 with TRBJ2-5; D possibly corresponds to TRBD2 (6 bases). The germline V gene encodes CDR1 SGHAT and CDR2 FQNNGV. The CDR3 totals 13 residues. The V and J ends lost 5 bases and 1 base respectively, with 8 bases between them.

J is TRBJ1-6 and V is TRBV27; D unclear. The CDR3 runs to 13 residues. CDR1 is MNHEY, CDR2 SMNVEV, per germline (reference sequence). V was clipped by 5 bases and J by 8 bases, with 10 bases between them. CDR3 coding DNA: TGTGCCAGCAGTCCGGACTGGGATTCACCCCTCCACTTT. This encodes CASSPDWDSPLHF.

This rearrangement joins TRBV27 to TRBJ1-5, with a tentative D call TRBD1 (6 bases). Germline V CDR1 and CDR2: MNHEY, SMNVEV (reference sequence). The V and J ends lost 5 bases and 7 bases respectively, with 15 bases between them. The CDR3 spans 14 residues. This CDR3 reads CASSIQGRGQPQHF. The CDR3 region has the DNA TGTGCCAGCAGTATCCAGGGGCGAGGACAGCCCCAGCATTTT.

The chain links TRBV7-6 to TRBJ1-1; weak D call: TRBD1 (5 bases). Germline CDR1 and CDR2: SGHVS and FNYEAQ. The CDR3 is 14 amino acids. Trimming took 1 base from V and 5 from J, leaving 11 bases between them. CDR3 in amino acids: CASSLVQGGTEAFF. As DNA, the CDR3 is TGTGCCAGCAGCTTAGTGCAGGGTGGGACTGAAGCTTTCTTT.

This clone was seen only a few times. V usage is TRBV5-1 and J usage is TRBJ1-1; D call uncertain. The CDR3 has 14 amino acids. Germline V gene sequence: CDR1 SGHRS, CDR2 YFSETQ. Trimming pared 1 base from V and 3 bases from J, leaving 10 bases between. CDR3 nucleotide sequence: TGCGCCAGCAGCTTGCTCGGGTTGGACACTGAAGCTTTCTTT. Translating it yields CASSLLGLDTEAFF.

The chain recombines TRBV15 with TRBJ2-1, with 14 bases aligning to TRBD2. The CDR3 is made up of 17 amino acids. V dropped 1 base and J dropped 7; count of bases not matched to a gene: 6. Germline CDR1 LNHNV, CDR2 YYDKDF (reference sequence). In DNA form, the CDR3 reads TGTGCCACCAGCAGAGGCCAAAGACTAGCGGGGGGGAATGAGCAGTTCTTC. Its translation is CATSRGQRLAGGNEQFF.

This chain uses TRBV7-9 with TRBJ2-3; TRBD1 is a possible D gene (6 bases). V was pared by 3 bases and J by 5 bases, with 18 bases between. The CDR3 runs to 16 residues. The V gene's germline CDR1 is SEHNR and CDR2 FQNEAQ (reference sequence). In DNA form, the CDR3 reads TGTGCCAGCAGCTTCGAGGGGGTGGCTGGAAGAGATACGCAGTATTTT. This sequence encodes CASSFEGVAGRDTQYF.

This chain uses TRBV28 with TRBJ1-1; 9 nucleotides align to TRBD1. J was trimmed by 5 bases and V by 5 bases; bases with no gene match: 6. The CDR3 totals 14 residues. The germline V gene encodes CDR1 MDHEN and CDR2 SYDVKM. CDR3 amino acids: CASSLNRGRTEAFF. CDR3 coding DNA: TGTGCCAGCAGTCTGAACAGGGGGCGGACTGAAGCTTTCTTT.